The 3 T cell receptor beta chains below were found in one sample sequenced in a study of T cell responses to AZD1222 COVID-19 vaccine. Measured with immunoSEQ multiplex PCR; TCRdb has only the in-frame clones, and not every one. The sample records 150,000 to 200,000 clones, approximately 90% being singletons. The sequencing here drew on peripheral blood, taken on day 0 of AZD1222 vaccination. All receptors derive from an adult in good health.

This clone was counted once. This chain joins TRBV27 and TRBJ1-1; D gene uncertain. CDR1 and CDR2 from the germline V gene are MNHEY and SMNVEV (reference sequence). Trimming removed 0 bases at V and 3 bases at J, with 11 bases between. This CDR3 has 15 amino acids. The CDR3 loop is CASSLSERVHTEAFF. CDR3 DNA: TGTGCCAGCAGTTTATCGGAAAGGGTTCACACTGAAGCTTTCTTT.

This chain joins TRBV7-8 and TRBJ1-2, with TRBD1 matching 7 bases. The ends lost 5 bases at V and 5 bases at J; junction bases unmatched: 14. From germline, CDR1 is SGHVS and CDR2 FQNEAQ. The CDR3 is 16 amino acids. The CDR3 here is CASSALSRGVSYGYTF. The CDR3 DNA reads as TGTGCCAGCAGCGCGTTATCCAGGGGGGTGTCTTATGGCTACACCTTC.

The chain carries TRBV14 and TRBJ2-5; tentatively, D is TRBD1 (5 bases). V was pared by 1 base and J by 5 bases, with 14 bases between. Looked up from germline, CDR1 is SGHDN and CDR2 is FVKESK. The CDR3 contains 15 residues. The CDR3 nucleotides are TGTGCCAGCAGCCAAGCTGGGGCAGGTTATGAGACCCAGTACTTC. Protein sequence: CASSQAGAGYETQYF.